A single sample is the source of the 19 T cell receptor beta chains below, sequenced in a study of T cell responses to AZD1222 COVID-19 vaccine. Sequencing was performed with immunoSEQ multiplex PCR; in TCRdb, only in-frame clones are kept and a portion is missing. The repertoire holds 120,000 or so clones, with 70% to 85% as singletons. The sequencing here drew on peripheral blood, taken on day 0 of AZD1222 vaccination. These receptors were collected from an adult in good health.

The V and J genes are TRBV5-1 and TRBJ2-7; the match to TRBD1 covers 10 bases. J gave up 2 bases and V 4 bases, and 15 bases lay outside the gene matches. CDR1 SGHRS and CDR2 YFSETQ come from the germline V gene. The CDR3 has 18 amino acids. CDR3 sequence (DNA): TGCGCCAGCAGCCCGACATTTAATCCCGGGACAGGGGCCTACGAGCAGTACTTC. Translating it yields CASSPTFNPGTGAYEQYF.

The chain recombines TRBV5-8 with TRBJ1-2, with D possibly matching TRBD1 (5 bases). This CDR3 contains 16 residues. Germline V gene sequence: CDR1 SGHTS, CDR2 YDEGEE. V dropped 4 bases and J dropped 7 bases, with 23 bases sitting between them. The CDR3 reads CASSPGRRPRGVGYTF. CDR3 nucleotides: TGTGCCAGCAGCCCCGGGAGGCGCCCAAGAGGGGTTGGCTACACCTTC. The whole variable domain, filled in from reference TRBV5-8 and TRBJ1-2, reads EAGVTQSPTHLIKTRGQQATLRCSPISGHTSVYWYQQALGLGLQFLLWYDEGEERNRGNFPPRFSGRQFPNYSSELNVNALELEDSALYLCASSPGRRPRGVGYTFGSGTRLTVV.

The chain couples TRBV9 to TRBJ2-5, with D possibly matching TRBD1 (6 bases). The CDR3 has 14 amino acids. The V gene lost 7 bases and the J gene lost 3 bases, with 16 bases spanning the gap. Germline lookup yields CDR1 SGDLS and CDR2 YYNGEE. The CDR3 here is CASGTGRREETQYF. The CDR3 nucleotides read TGTGCCAGCGGTACAGGGAGACGGGAAGAGACCCAGTACTTC.

The chain carries TRBV15 and TRBJ2-7; no definite D call. Per germline, CDR1 LNHNV and CDR2 YYDKDF (reference sequence). CDR3 length: 15 residues. V lost 4 bases, J lost 6 bases, and 19 bases lay in between. The CDR3 nucleotides read TGTGCCACCAGCATAGGACCTCCTAGGGTTCTCGAGCAGTACTTC. The encoded protein is CATSIGPPRVLEQYF.

The chain employs TRBV5-4 and TRBJ2-7, with 10 bases identical to TRBD2. CDR3 size: 13 residues. CDR1 SGHNT and CDR2 YYREEE come from the germline V gene (reference sequence). The trim removed 1 base at V and 7 bases at J, leaving 2 bases unmatched. The DNA for the CDR3 is TGTGCCAGCAGCTTGACTAGCGGGGAAGAGCAGTACTTC. Protein product: CASSLTSGEEQYF. Based on the CDR3 plus reference TRBV5-4 and TRBJ2-7, the full variable domain is ETGVTQSPTHLIKTRGQQVTLRCSSQSGHNTVSWYQQALGQGPQFIFQYYREEENGRGNFPPRFSGLQFPNYSSELNVNALELDDSALYLCASSLTSGEEQYFGPGTRLTVT.

The J gene is TRBJ2-2, the V gene TRBV19; D possibly corresponds to TRBD1 (6 bases). This CDR3 comprises 14 residues. Germline loops: CDR1 LNHDA, CDR2 SQIVND (reference sequence). Trimming left V 10 bases short and J 2 bases short, with 14 bases between. The CDR3, as DNA: TGTGCCACGTCCCGGGACACCAACACCGGGGAGCTGTTTTTT. Translated: CATSRDTNTGELFF.

The chain carries TRBV13 and TRBJ2-7; D tentatively fits TRBD1 or TRBD2 (5 bases each). V was cut by 3 bases and J by 2 bases, with 14 bases left in between. There are 15 residues in the CDR3. Germline assignment: CDR1 PRHDT and CDR2 FYEKMQ (reference sequence). CDR3 in DNA: TGTGCCAGCAGCTTTTACGGGGCCAAAACCTACGAGCAGTACTTC. Protein: CASSFYGAKTYEQYF.

The J gene is TRBJ1-1, the V gene TRBV28, with D uncertain. Germline V gene lookup returns CDR1 MDHEN and CDR2 SYDVKM. V lost 3 bases, J lost 5 bases, and 10 bases lay in between. The CDR3 consists of 13 residues. Here the CDR3 DNA reads TGTGCCAGCAGTTTTGGGGTTCGGACTGAAGCTTTCTTT. It translates to CASSFGVRTEAFF. The full variable domain, with the rest looked up from reference TRBV28 and TRBJ1-1, is DVKVTQSSRYLVKRTGEKVFLECVQDMDHENMFWYRQDPGLGLRLIYFSYDVKMKEKGDIPEGYSVSREKKERFSLILESASTNQTSMYLCASSFGVRTEAFFGQGTRLTVV.

The CDR3 loop is CASSRPNTDTQYF. CDR3 in DNA: TGTGCCAGCAGCCGCCCGAACACAGATACGCAGTATTTT. The chain uses TRBV7-2 and TRBJ2-3, with D unresolved. Deletions cut 5 bases from V and 2 bases from J, with 8 bases between. The V gene's germline CDR1 is SGHTA and CDR2 FQGNSA. This CDR3 has 13 residues.

The chain couples TRBV28 to TRBJ1-5, with D perhaps TRBD1 (6 bases). Germline CDR1 and CDR2: MDHEN and SYDVKM. V lost 6 bases and J 3 bases, leaving 24 bases between the germline ends. This CDR3 comprises 18 residues. CDR3 amino acids: CASSPDPGWPGDNQPQHF. The CDR3 nucleotides read TGTGCCAGCAGCCCTGATCCGGGGTGGCCAGGGGACAATCAGCCCCAGCATTTT.

The chain has TRBV6-2 or TRBV6-3 and TRBJ1-2, with a tentative D call TRBD1 (5 bases). Germline CDR1 is MNHEY and CDR2 is SVGEGT. The CDR3 loop spans 14 amino acids. Trimming took 4 bases from V and 8 from J, leaving 17 bases between them. This CDR3 reads CASSSTGSPFGYTF. The CDR3 coding sequence is TGTGCCAGCAGTTCTACAGGTTCCCCCTTCGGCTACACCTTC.

The chain is built from TRBV28 and TRBJ1-2, with D tentatively TRBD1 (6 bases). Trimming pared 0 bases from V and 3 bases from J, leaving 17 bases between. In germline, CDR1 is MDHEN, CDR2 SYDVKM. There are 17 residues in the CDR3. In DNA form, the CDR3 reads TGTGCCAGCAGTTTATGGGGGGCGAACAGGGCACACTATGGCTACACCTTC. Translating it yields CASSLWGANRAHYGYTF.

The J gene is TRBJ2-1, the V gene TRBV24-1, with TRBD1 matching over 9 bases. The CDR3 consists of 16 residues. The germline gives CDR1 KGHDR, CDR2 SFDVKD. The V gene end was trimmed by 0 bases and the J gene end by 1 base; junction bases not matched to a gene: 0. CDR3: CATSDLDRGSYNEQFF. CDR3 nucleotide sequence: TGTGCCACCAGTGATTTGGACAGGGGGTCCTACAATGAGCAGTTCTTC.

This sequence joins TRBV7-2 and TRBJ2-3; D is possibly TRBD2 (6 bases). The CDR3 sequence is 14 residues long. Looked up from germline, CDR1 is SGHTA and CDR2 is FQGNSA. With 2 bases removed from V and 4 bases from J, the gap between germline ends came to 10 bases. Written as DNA, the CDR3 is TGTGCCAGCAGCTTAATGCGGGGATCAGATACGCAGTATTTT. Its translation: CASSLMRGSDTQYF.

This clone showed up just once. V usage is TRBV18 and J usage is TRBJ2-7, with D possibly TRBD1 on 6 matching bases. The CDR3 loop spans 16 amino acids. CDR1 and CDR2 (germline): KGHSH, LQKENI. Trimming left V 1 base short and J 2 bases short, with 15 bases between. The CDR3 nucleotides read TGTGCCAGCTCACCACAGGTGACAGGTTCGACCTACGAGCAGTACTTC. Translating it yields CASSPQVTGSTYEQYF.

The chain couples TRBV28 to TRBJ2-7, with 8 bases that match TRBD1. Germline V gene data show CDR1 as MDHEN and CDR2 as SYDVKM. J gave up 3 bases and V 2 bases, and 9 bases lay outside the gene matches. There are 16 residues in the CDR3. CDR3 region: CASSLHRGDRNYEQYF. In DNA form, the CDR3 reads TGTGCCAGCAGTTTACACAGGGGGGACAGGAACTACGAGCAGTACTTC.

This clone was counted a single time. The chain employs TRBV2 and TRBJ1-5; D not resolved. CDR1 is SNHLY and CDR2 is FYNNEI in the germline V gene. The V gene lost 6 bases and the J gene lost 7 bases, with 13 bases spanning the gap. The CDR3 consists of 13 residues. CDR3 amino acids: CASRRRSGQPQHF. In DNA, the CDR3 is TGTGCCAGCAGAAGACGCAGTGGGCAGCCCCAGCATTTT.

In its sample, this clone was seen a few times. The J gene is TRBJ2-7, the V gene TRBV7-7, with TRBD2 matching over 13 bases. The germline CDR1 and CDR2 sequences are SSHAT and FNYEAQ (reference sequence). V shed 5 bases and J 3 bases; nucleotides not matched to a gene: 19. CDR3 length equals 20 residues. The CDR3 loop is CASSHAKTSGGAGGFYEQYF. CDR3 nucleotide sequence: TGTGCCAGCAGCCACGCAAAAACTAGCGGGGGGGCCGGTGGTTTCTACGAGCAGTACTTC.

The chain joins TRBV6-6 to TRBJ2-7; perhaps TRBD1 as D (6 bases). The V end lost 8 bases, the J end lost 3 bases, and 14 bases lay between the germline ends. The CDR3 spans 13 residues. CDR1 is MNHNY, CDR2 SVGAGI, per germline (reference sequence). The chain's CDR3 is CASHGGRNYEQYF. CDR3 bases: TGTGCCAGCCATGGGGGCCGTAACTACGAGCAGTACTTC.